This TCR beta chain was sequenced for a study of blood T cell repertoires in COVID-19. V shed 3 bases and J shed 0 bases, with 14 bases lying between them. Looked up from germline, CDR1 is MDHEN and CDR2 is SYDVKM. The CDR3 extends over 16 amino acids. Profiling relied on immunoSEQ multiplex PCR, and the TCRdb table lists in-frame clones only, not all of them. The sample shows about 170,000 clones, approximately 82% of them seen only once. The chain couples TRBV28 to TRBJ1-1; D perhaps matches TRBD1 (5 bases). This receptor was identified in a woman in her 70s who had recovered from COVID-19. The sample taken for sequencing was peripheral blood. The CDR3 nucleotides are TGTGCCAGCAGTTTGCCCTGGGGGGGGATGAACACTGAAGCTTTCTTT. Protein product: CASSLPWGGMNTEAFF.